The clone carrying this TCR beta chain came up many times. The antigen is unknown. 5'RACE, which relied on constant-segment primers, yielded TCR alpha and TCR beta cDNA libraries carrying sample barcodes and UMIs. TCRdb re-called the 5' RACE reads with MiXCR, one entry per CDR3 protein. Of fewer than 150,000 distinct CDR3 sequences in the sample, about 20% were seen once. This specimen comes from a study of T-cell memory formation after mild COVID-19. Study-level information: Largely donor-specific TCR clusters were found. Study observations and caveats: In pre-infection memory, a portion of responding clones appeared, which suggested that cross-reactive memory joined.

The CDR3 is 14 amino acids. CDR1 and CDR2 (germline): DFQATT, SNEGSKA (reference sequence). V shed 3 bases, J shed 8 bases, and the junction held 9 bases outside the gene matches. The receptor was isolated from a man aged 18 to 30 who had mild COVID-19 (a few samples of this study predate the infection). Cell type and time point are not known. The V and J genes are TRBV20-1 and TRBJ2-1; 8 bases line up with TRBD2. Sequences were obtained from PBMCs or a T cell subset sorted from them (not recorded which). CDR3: CSASSPGGGHEQFF. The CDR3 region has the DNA TGCAGTGCTAGCTCACCCGGGGGGGGGCATGAGCAGTTCTTC.